This is a list of T cell receptor beta chains from one sample in a study of cytomegalovirus exposure and HLA in healthy donors. Assay used: immunoSEQ multiplex PCR; TCRdb lists only in-frame clones, some missing. Of under 200,000 clones listed, about 80% are singletons. The sample comprised PBMCs. All receptors come from a man younger than 40 in good health and CMV-seronegative. Each CDR3 is given without its conserved first and last residue. The D gene is left open where the match is weak. Some rows mark clone size as missing; the rest say once, few, many or name a class of expanded clone.

abundance	d_gene	len	v_gene	j_gene	CDR3aa
.	.	10	TRBV7-9	TRBJ2-3	ASSPGGDTQY
.	.	12	TRBV28	TRBJ1-6	ASSAPGYNSPLH
.	.	13	TRBV6-1	TRBJ1-2	ASSADRSFNYGYT
.	TRBD1	13	TRBV28	TRBJ1-5	ASSRRQGPYQPQH
.	TRBD1	11	TRBV11-2	TRBJ1-5	ASSPQGRQPQH
once	TRBD1	14	TRBV5-4	TRBJ2-2	ASSIGTGSNTGELF
.	TRBD1	15	TRBV7-9	TRBJ2-5	ASSSGQGAFVQETQY
.	TRBD1	13	TRBV29-1	TRBJ2-7	SVGFGTGGLNEQY
.	.	14	TRBV5-1	TRBJ2-2	ASSLLETANTGELF
once	.	12	TRBV30	TRBJ1-5	AWKGQGSYQPQH
.	.	10	TRBV30	TRBJ2-7	AWSVSGYEQY
.	TRBD2	15	TRBV18	TRBJ2-3	ASSPQRLAGSANTQY
.	.	13	TRBV4-3	TRBJ2-1	ASSHGRPDYNEQF
.	TRBD1	16	TRBV19	TRBJ2-6	ASSTSDRGLSGANVLT
.	TRBD1	10	TRBV4-1	TRBJ2-7	ASRQGAGEQY
.	TRBD1	13	TRBV7-2	TRBJ1-1	ASSPDRGRNTEAF
few	.	13	TRBV5-1	TRBJ1-1	ASSSEGSANTEAF
.	.	12	TRBV7-9	TRBJ1-4	ASSSTGANEKLF
.	TRBD1	15	TRBV5-1	TRBJ1-6	ASSPLAGQGPPRPLH
.	TRBD2	15	TRBV5-4	TRBJ2-2	ASRPGLAGGNTGELF
.	TRBD1	13	TRBV28	TRBJ2-7	ASSSPTGGAHEQY
few	.	12	TRBV5-6	TRBJ2-3	ASSLERATDTQY
once	.	11	TRBV9	TRBJ2-5	ASSVVGWETQY
.	TRBD1	15	TRBV10-3	TRBJ2-1	AISESTGLGSYNEQF
once	.	12	TRBV9	TRBJ2-7	ASSVGLGDYEQY
.	.	13	TRBV19	TRBJ1-1	ASARTAAWNTEAF
.	.	12	TRBV5-1	TRBJ2-7	ASSLDGLSGEQY
.	TRBD1	12	TRBV7-3	TRBJ1-2	ASSRTGGNYGYT
few	.	12	TRBV25-1	TRBJ1-1	ASSAPAGHTEAF
.	TRBD2	15	TRBV5-1	TRBJ2-3	ASSFGLAQMVEGTQY
.	TRBD1	13	TRBV11-2	TRBJ1-4	ASSPRTGGWEKLF
.	TRBD2	12	TRBV4-1	TRBJ2-3	ASSQGGGTDTQY